Detailed here is one T cell receptor (beta chain). This clone's antigen is unknown. Base qualities are not provided; no much larger clone lies one nucleotide away. TCRbeta CDR3 regions were amplified from genomic DNA by means of the immunoSEQ Assay, a bias-controlled multiplex PCR. The published analysis was carried out like this. The number of nucleated cells in each sample was estimated from the amplification of reference gene primers within the assay. To quantify the absolute abundance of each unique TCRbeta CDR3 rearrangement, sequence reads were collapsed and filtered. For each sample, productive Simpson clonality was calculated as the square root of Simpson's diversity index over productive rearrangements. TCRdb carries this immuneACCESS record with in-frame sequences only. Its versions omit some clonotypes, under half of them owing to an unresolved V gene in the studies checked, with the rest unexplained. V and J calls and clone size are as listed in that table; D and trimming were resolved from the DNA. This sample is represented by just over 350,000 clones; roughly 84% of them were singletons. The leading ten clones occupy 2.5% to 3.5% of the sample.

Clipping removes 4 bases from V and 4 bases from J, with 6 as the unmatched junction base count. Based on the germline V gene, the CDR1 and CDR2 sequences are MGHRA and YSYEKL. From cysteine to phenylalanine, the CDR3 is 15 amino acids long. Only the CDR3 DNA stays, 45 bases, in frame from base 1. Participants in the prospective study were enrolled through a virtual design, were aged 18 to 89 years, and lived in roughly 26 United States geographic areas. In the prospective study, cohorts were assigned on the basis of participant-reported clinical history obtained from a screening survey and a study questionnaire. Recovered participants in ImmuneRACE Cohort 3 were defined by two consecutive negative NP/OP PCR tests, clearance by a healthcare professional, or resolution of symptoms. Mobile phlebotomists in the prospective study collected whole blood, serum and a nasopharyngeal or oropharyngeal swab from every participant. Additional blood draws and questionnaires over an approximately two-month period could optionally be provided by prospective study participants. Before DNA extraction, prospective study blood samples were shipped either frozen or at room temperature.

This specimen belongs to a study of blood T cell repertoires in COVID-19 (dated by TCRdb to about 2020). General notes on the study: Collaborator samples came from the United States, Italy and Spain and covered acute and convalescent phases of COVID-19. The prospective study material was composed of cDNA or gDNA derived from T cells, B-cell-depleted T cells, or PBMCs. Where available, HLA class I and class II types were obtained from metadata supplied by the sample provider rather than from assay-based typing. The samples were drawn from two sources: the first 160 participants of the ongoing ImmuneRACE study, and 1,254 subjects contributed by 6 global collaborators. The repertoires were released in a freely available public database meant as a resource for research on the immune response to SARS-CoV-2. Sample metadata almost always included a de-identified subject ID, COVID-19 status, age in years and sex. Subjects who had been exposed to COVID-19, were actively infected with it, or had recovered from it provided the deeply sampled blood TCRbeta repertoires that made up the dataset.

General findings and caveats noted by the study authors: How much clinical and demographic metadata was included differed by source and by participant, and the metadata was provided uncurated.

This TCR was sampled from a woman aged 25-40 years who had recovered from COVID-19. The rearrangement joined TRBV4-1 to TRBJ2-1, and 8 bases in between align with TRBD1. Specimen: PBMCs or T cells enriched from blood (not recorded which). The encoded CDR3 is CASSPDRELYNEQFF. The DNA sequence follows: TGCGCCAGCAGCCCGGACAGGGAACTTTACAATGAGCAGTTCTTC.